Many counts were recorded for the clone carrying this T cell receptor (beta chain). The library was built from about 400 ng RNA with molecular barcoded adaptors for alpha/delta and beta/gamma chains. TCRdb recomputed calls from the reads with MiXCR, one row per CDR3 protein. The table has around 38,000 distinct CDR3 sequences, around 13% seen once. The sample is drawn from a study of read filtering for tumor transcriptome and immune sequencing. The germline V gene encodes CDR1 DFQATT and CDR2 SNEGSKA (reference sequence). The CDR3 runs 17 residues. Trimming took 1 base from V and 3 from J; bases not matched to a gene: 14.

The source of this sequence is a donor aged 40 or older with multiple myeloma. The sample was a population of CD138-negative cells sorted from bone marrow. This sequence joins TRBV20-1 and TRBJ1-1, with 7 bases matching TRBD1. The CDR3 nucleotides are TGCAGTGCTAGAGCTGCGACAGGGAGAGGTATGGACACTGAAGCTTTCTTT. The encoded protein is CSARAATGRGMDTEAFF.